This record concerns one T cell receptor (beta chain) sequence. The sample comes from a study of blood T cell repertoires in COVID-19. Across the whole study: Samples of COVID-19 (acute and convalescent) were obtained from the United States, Italy and Spain.

The ends were cut back, 5 bases at V and 8 bases at J, with 7 bases in the middle. There are 11 residues in the CDR3. Germline-derived CDR1 and CDR2 are LNHDA and SQIVND (reference sequence). Clinical histories supplied by participants themselves formed the basis of cohort assignment. Repertoires were generated with immunoSEQ multiplex PCR, while TCRdb's copy carries only in-frame clones and drops some. This sample has roughly 360,000 clones, with roughly four fifths found just once. The receptor was derived from a woman aged 45-65 years who had recovered from COVID-19. The sequenced sample was PBMCs or T cells enriched from blood (not recorded which). The V gene is TRBV19, the J gene TRBJ2-1; D gene ambiguous. The CDR3 loop is CASSEADEQFF. In DNA form, the CDR3 reads TGTGCCAGTAGTGAGGCAGATGAGCAGTTCTTC.